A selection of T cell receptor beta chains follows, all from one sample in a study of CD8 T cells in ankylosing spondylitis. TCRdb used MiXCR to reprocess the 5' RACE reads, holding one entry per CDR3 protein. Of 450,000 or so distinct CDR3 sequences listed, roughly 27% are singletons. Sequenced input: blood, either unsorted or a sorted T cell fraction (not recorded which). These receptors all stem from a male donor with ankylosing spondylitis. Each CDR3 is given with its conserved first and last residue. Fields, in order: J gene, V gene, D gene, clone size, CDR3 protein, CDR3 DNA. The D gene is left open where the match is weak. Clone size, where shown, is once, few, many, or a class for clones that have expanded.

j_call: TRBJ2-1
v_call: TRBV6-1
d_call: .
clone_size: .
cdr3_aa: CASSVTGTYNEQFF
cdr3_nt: TGTGCCAGCAGCGTAACCGGGACTTACAATGAGCAGTTCTTC

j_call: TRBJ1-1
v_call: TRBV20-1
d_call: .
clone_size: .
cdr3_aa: CSARQFMNTEAFF
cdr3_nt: TGCAGTGCTAGACAGTTCATGAACACTGAAGCTTTCTTT

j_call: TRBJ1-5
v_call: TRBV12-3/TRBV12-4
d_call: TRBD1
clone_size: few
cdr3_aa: CATRQGAQPQHF
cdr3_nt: TGTGCCACCCGACAGGGGGCTCAGCCCCAGCATTTT

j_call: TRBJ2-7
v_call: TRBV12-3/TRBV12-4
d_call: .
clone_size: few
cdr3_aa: CASSPREVNYEQYF
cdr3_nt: TGTGCCAGCAGCCCCAGGGAGGTAAACTACGAGCAGTACTTC

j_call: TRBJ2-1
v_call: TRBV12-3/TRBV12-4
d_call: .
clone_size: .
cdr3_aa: CASTPYMRSYNEQFF
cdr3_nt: TGTGCCAGCACCCCGTATATGCGCTCCTACAATGAGCAGTTCTTC

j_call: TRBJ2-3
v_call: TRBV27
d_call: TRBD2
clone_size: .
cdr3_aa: CASSRMTSGVSTDTQYF
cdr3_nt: TGTGCCAGCAGTCGTATGACTAGCGGGGTTAGCACAGATACGCAGTATTTT

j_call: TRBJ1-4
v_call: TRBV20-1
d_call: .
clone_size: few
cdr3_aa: CSARVSLGWATNEKLFF
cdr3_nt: TGCAGTGCTAGAGTCTCTCTGGGTTGGGCAACTAATGAAAAACTGTTTTTT

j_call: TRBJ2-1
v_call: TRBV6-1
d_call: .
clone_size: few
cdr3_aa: CASSVGGLAVYNEQFF
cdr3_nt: TGTGCCAGCAGTGTGGGTGGGTTAGCGGTGTACAATGAGCAGTTCTTC

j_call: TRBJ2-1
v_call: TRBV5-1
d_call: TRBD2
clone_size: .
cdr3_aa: CASSRAGALGSYNEQFF
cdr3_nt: TGCGCCAGCAGCCGCGCGGGAGCTTTGGGCTCCTACAATGAGCAGTTCTTC

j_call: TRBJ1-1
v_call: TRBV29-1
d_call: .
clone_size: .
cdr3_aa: CSVSTGNTEAFF
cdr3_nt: TGCAGCGTTTCGACAGGGAACACTGAAGCTTTCTTT

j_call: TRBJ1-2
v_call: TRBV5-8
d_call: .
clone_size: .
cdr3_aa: CASSLENRAVYGYTF
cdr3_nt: TGTGCCAGCAGCTTGGAGAACAGAGCCGTGTATGGCTACACCTTC

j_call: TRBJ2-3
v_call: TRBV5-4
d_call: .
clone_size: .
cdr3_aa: CASSLTQTDTQYF
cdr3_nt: TGTGCCAGCAGCCTTACCCAAACAGATACGCAGTATTTT

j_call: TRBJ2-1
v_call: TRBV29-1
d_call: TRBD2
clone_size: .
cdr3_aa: CRADPGLASNNEQFF
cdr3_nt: TGCAGAGCTGATCCGGGACTAGCGTCTAACAATGAGCAGTTCTTC

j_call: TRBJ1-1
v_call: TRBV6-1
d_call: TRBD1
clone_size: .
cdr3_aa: CASSGQGLSTEAFF
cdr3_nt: TGTGCCAGCAGTGGACAGGGGTTGAGCACTGAAGCTTTCTTT

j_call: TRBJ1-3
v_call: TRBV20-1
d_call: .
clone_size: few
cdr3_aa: CSAGRGSSGNTIYF
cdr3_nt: TGCAGTGCCGGGCGTGGGTCGTCTGGAAACACCATATATTTT

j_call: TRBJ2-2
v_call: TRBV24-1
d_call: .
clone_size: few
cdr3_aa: CATSDLGVYTGELFF
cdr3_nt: TGTGCCACCAGTGACTTAGGGGTTTATACCGGGGAGCTGTTTTTT

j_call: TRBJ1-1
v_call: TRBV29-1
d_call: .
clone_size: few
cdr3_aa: CSVEIGGGTEAFF
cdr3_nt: TGCAGCGTTGAAATTGGAGGGGGCACTGAAGCTTTCTTT

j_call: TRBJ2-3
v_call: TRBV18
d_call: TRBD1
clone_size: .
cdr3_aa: CASSDGVTGGVGRYAVF
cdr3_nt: TGTGCCAGCTCCGACGGCGTGACAGGGGGTGTAGGAAGATACGCAGTATTT

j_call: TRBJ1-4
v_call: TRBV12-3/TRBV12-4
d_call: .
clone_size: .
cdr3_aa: CASSFGRGEKLFF
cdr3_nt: TGTGCCAGCAGTTTTGGGCGGGGTGAAAAACTGTTTTTT

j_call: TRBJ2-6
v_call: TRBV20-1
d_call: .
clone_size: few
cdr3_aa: CSATEADPSGANVLTF
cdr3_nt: TGCAGTGCTACCGAAGCCGACCCCTCTGGGGCCAACGTCCTGACTTTC

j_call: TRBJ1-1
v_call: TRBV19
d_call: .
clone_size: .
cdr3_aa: CASSLRGSSNTEAFF
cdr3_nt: TGTGCCAGTAGTCTTAGGGGCAGTTCGAACACTGAAGCTTTCTTT

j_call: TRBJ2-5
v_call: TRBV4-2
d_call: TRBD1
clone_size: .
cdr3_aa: CASSGGTGDQETQYF
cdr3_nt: TGTGCCAGCAGCGGAGGGACAGGGGACCAAGAGACCCAGTACTTC

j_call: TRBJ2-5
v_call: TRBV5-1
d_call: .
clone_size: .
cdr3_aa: CASSLEQAKGTQYF
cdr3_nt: TGCGCCAGCAGCCTGGAGCAGGCGAAAGGGACCCAGTACTTC

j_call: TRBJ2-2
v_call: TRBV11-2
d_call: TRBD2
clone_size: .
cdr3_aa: CASSLGLTTNTGELFF
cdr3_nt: TGTGCCAGCAGCTTGGGACTAACTACTAACACCGGGGAGCTGTTTTTT

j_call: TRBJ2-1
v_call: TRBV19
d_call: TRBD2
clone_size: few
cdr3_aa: CASNLPGLAGAEQFF
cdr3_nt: TGTGCCAGTAACCTCCCGGGACTAGCGGGAGCTGAGCAGTTCTTC

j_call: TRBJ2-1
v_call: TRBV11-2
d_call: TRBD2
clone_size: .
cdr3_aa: CASSRGLAVSPNEQFF
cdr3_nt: TGTGCCAGCAGCCGCGGACTAGCGGTCAGTCCCAATGAGCAGTTCTTC

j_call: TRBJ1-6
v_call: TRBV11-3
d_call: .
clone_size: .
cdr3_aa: CASSLGAEGTALHF
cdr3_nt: TGTGCCAGCAGCTTAGGCGCGGAGGGGACGGCCCTCCACTTT

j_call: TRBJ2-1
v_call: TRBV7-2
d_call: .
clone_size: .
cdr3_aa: CASSSPRDIFDEQFF
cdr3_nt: TGTGCCAGCAGCTCCCCCCGGGACATTTTCGATGAGCAGTTCTTC

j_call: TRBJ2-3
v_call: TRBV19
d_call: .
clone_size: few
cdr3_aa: CASRMDPTDTQYF
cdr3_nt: TGTGCCAGTAGAATGGACCCCACAGATACGCAGTATTTT

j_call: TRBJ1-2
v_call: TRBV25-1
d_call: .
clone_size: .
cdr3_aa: CASSPPGQDSTYGYTF
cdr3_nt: TGTGCCAGCAGTCCCCCCGGGCAGGACTCTACCTATGGCTACACCTTC

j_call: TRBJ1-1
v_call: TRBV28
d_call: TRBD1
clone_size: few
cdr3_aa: CASRRGQVNTEAFF
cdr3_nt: TGTGCCAGCAGACGTGGACAGGTGAACACTGAAGCTTTCTTT

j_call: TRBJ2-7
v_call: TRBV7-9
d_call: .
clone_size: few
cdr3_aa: CASSFVRADEQYF
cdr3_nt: TGTGCCAGCAGCTTTGTGAGGGCCGACGAGCAGTACTTC

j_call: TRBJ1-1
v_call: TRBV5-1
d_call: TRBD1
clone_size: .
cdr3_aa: CASSQTGGQGTEAFF
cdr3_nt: TGCGCCAGCAGCCAAACAGGGGGCCAGGGCACTGAAGCTTTCTTT

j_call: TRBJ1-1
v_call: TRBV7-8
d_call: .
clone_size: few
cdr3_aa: CASSLGYPANTEAFF
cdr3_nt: TGTGCCAGCAGCTTAGGGTACCCGGCCAACACTGAAGCTTTCTTT

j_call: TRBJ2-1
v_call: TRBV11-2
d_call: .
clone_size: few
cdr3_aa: CASSSEGAYNEQFF
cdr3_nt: TGTGCCAGCAGCTCGGAGGGGGCCTACAATGAGCAGTTCTTC

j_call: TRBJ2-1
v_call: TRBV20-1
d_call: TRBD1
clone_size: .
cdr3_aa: CSAPQGSFYNEQFF
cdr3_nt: TGCAGTGCTCCACAGGGGTCCTTCTACAATGAGCAGTTCTTC

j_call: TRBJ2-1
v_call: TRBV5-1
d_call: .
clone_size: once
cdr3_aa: CASSGAGSYDEQFF
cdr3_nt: TGCGCCAGCAGCGGGGCCGGGTCATACGATGAGCAGTTCTTC

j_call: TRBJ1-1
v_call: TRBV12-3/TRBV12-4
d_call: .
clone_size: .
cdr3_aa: CASSLVLLNTEAFF
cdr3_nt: TGTGCCAGCAGTTTAGTGTTACTGAACACTGAAGCTTTCTTT

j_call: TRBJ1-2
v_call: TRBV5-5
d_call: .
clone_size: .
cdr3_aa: CASSILGAGLYGYTF
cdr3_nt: TGTGCCAGCAGCATCCTAGGGGCGGGACTCTATGGCTACACCTTC

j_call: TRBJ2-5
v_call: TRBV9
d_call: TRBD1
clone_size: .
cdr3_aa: CASSLNDRERETQYF
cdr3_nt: TGTGCCAGCAGTCTTAATGACAGGGAACGAGAGACCCAGTACTTC

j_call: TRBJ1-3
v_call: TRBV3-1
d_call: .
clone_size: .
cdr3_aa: CASSLPGGSGNTIYF
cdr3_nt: TGTGCCAGCAGCCTTCCAGGAGGGTCTGGAAACACCATATATTTT

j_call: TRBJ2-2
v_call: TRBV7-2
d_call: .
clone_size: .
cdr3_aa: CASSSRHNAGELFF
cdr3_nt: TGTGCCAGCAGCTCCCGCCATAATGCCGGGGAGCTGTTTTTT

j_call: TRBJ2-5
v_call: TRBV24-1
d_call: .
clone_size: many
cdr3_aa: CATSEEGSSPQETQYF
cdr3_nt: TGTGCCACCAGTGAAGAGGGGTCTTCTCCCCAAGAGACCCAGTACTTC

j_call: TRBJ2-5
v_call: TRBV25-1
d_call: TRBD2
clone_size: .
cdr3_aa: CASSEFGRGGQETQYF
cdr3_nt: TGTGCCAGCAGTGAATTTGGGCGCGGGGGCCAAGAGACCCAGTACTTC

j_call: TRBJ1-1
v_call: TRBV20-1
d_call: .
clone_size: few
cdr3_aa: CSAVGGELNTEAFF
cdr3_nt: TGCAGTGCTGTCGGTGGGGAGTTGAACACTGAAGCTTTCTTT